This TCR beta chain was documented in a study of blood T cell repertoires in COVID-19. From germline, CDR1 is KGHSH and CDR2 LQKENI. The CDR3 spans 15 residues. V lost 6 bases, J lost 5 bases, and 9 bases stayed unmatched. Cohort placement rested on clinical history that participants reported themselves. Source study methods: Nucleated cell counts were estimated from reference gene primer amplification. Profiled with immunoSEQ multiplex PCR; TCRdb holds only in-frame clones, not every one. Clone size and V and J calls were adopted from that table, with D and trimming inferred from the DNA. The sample gives about 430,000 clones, 80% to 90% of which show up once; approximately 1.2% is in the top ten. This clone came up once.

This TCR was sampled from a man aged 25-40 years who had recovered from COVID-19. The sample was PBMCs or T cells enriched from blood (not recorded which). This chain joins TRBV18 and TRBJ2-1, with 8 nucleotides matching TRBD2. As DNA, the CDR3 is TGTGCCAGCTCGACCATGCGAGCGGGAGACAATGAGCAGTTCTTC. Its protein is CASSTMRAGDNEQFF.